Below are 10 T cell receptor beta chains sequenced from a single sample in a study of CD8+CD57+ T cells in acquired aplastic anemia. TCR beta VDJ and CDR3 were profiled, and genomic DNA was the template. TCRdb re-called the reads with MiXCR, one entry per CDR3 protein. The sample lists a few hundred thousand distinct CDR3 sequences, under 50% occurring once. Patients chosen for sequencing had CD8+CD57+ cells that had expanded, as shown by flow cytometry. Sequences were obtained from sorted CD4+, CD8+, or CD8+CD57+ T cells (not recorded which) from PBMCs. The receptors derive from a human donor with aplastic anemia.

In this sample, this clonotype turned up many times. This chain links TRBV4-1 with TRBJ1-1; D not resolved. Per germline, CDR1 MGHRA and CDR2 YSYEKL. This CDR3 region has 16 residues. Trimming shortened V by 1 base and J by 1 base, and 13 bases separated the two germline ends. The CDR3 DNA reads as TGCGCCAGCAGCCAAGGTCCCTCGGGGAGGAACACTGAAGCTTTCTTT. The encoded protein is CASSQGPSGRNTEAFF.

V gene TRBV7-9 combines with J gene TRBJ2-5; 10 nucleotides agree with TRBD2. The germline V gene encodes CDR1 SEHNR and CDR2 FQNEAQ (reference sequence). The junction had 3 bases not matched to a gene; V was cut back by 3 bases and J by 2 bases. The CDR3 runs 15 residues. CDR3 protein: CASSLLAGAQETQYF. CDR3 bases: TGTGCCAGCAGCTTGCTAGCGGGGGCACAAGAGACCCAGTACTTC.

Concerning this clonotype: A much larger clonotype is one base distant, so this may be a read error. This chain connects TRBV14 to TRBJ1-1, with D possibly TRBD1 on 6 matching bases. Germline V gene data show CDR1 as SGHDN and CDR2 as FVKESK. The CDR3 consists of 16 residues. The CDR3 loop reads CASSQGGAGANTGAFF. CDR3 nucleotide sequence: TGTGCCAGCAGCCAAGGGGGTGCAGGGGCGAACACTGGAGCTTTCTTT. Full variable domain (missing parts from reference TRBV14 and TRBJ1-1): EAGVTQFPSHSVIEKGQTVTLRCDPISGHDNLYWYRRVMGKEIKFLLHFVKESKQDESGMPNNRFLAERTGGTYSTLKVQPAELEDSGVYFCASSQGGAGANTGAFFGQGTRLTVV.

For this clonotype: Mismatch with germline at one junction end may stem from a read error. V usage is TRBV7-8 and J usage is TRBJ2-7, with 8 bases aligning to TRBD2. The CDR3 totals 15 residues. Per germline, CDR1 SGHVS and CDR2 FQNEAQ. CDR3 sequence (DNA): TGCGCCAGCAGCCAAGAATCGGGACTAGGCTACGAGCAGTACTTC. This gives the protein CASSQESGLGYEQYF.

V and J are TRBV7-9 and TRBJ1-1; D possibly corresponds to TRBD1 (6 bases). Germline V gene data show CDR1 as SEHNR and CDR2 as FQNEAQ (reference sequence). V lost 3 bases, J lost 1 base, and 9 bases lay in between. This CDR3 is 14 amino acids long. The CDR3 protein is CASSFWTENTEAFF. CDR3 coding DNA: TGTGCCAGCAGCTTTTGGACAGAGAACACTGAAGCTTTCTTT.

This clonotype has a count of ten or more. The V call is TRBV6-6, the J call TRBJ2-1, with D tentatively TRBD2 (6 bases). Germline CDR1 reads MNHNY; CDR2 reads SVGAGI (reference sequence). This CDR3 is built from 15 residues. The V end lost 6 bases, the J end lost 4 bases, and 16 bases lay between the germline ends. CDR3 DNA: TGTGCCAGCAGGGTGAGGGCTAGCGAATACAATGAGCAGTTCTTC. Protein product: CASRVRASEYNEQFF.

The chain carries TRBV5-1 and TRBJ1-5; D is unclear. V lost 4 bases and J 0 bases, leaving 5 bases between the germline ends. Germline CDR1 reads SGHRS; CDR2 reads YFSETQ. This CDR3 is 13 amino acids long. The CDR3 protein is CASSVLSNQPQHF. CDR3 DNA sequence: TGCGCCAGCAGCGTCCTTAGCAATCAGCCCCAGCATTTT.

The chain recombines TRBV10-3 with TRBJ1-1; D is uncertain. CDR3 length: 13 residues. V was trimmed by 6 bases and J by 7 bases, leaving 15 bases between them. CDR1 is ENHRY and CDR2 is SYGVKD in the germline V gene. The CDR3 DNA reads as TGTGCCATCAGCGAAACCCCACAGTTTGAAGCTTTCTTT. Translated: CAISETPQFEAFF.

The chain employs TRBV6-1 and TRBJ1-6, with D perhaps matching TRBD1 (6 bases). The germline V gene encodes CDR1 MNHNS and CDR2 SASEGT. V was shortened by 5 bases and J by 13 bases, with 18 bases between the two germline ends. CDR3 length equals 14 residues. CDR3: CASSNGQKNQPLHF. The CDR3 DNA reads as TGTGCCAGCAGTAATGGACAGAAGAATCAGCCCCTCCACTTT.

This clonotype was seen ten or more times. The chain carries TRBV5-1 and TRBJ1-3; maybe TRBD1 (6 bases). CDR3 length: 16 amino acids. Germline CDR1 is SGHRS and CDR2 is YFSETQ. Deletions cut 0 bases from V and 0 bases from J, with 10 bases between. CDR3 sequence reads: CASSLAGELSGNTIYF. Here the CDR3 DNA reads TGCGCCAGCAGCTTGGCAGGGGAACTCTCTGGAAACACCATATATTTT.